This note documents a single TCR beta chain sequence. The antigen is not known. Despite likely unrecorded immune exposures, the donors were nominally healthy at the time of sampling. The sample comes from a study of cytomegalovirus exposure and HLA in healthy donors. Notes on the study in general: Rare TCR sequences dominated, though some public TCRs recurred in many donors.

The PCR had 60 Vbeta and 13 Jbeta primers. TCRdb's table, derived via immunoSEQ multiplex PCR, lists solely in-frame clones and lacks some. This repertoire shows roughly 100,000 clones, approximately 80% found once; its top ten account for around 1.3%. The material sequenced was PBMCs. This clonotype originated in a man younger than 45 in good health and CMV-seronegative.

CDR3 in amino acids: CAISVGRDSSYEQYF. The CDR3 nucleotides are TGTGCCATCAGCGTGGGCAGGGACAGCTCCTACGAGCAGTACTTC. The chain carries TRBV10-3 and TRBJ2-7; TRBD1 aligns across 7 bases. Germline-derived CDR1 and CDR2 are ENHRY and SYGVKD. Unmatched junction bases numbered 8, after V lost 6 bases and J lost 0 bases. The CDR3 has 15 residues.